This T cell receptor beta chain was observed in a study of blood T cell repertoires in COVID-19. Study-wide context: COVID-19 samples, acute and convalescent, were from the United States, Italy and Spain. PBMCs, B-cell-depleted T cells, or T cells were the source of the cDNA or gDNA that made up the material.

Original analysis: Reference gene primer amplification in the assay estimated nucleated cell counts. Libraries were prepared by immunoSEQ multiplex PCR; TCRdb keeps only in-frame clonotypes and omits some of them. D and trimming come from the DNA, and the V and J calls and clone size come from that table. The table records 400,000 or so clones, around 86% of them present only once. The sequence derives from a human donor in a cohort sampled during active COVID-19. The material sequenced was peripheral blood.

The CDR3 bases are TGTGCCAGCAGCCACGGGGGGCCGGGGGGAAATGGCTACACCTTC. Residues: CASSHGGPGGNGYTF. This chain connects TRBV11-2 to TRBJ1-2; weak D call: TRBD1 (6 bases). This CDR3 has 15 amino acids. Trimming removed 5 bases from V and 6 bases from J, with 19 bases in between. Germline V gene data show CDR1 as SGHAT and CDR2 as FQNNGV.